The source of this T cell receptor beta chain is a study of T-cell memory formation after mild COVID-19 listed by TCRdb under 2021. Turning to the overall study: TCR sequence clusters from the two donors were largely donor specific. T-cell clones expanding and contracting after mild COVID-19 in two donors were tracked by longitudinal TCRalpha and TCRbeta repertoire sequencing. The cohort was made up of two young adult volunteers, one female and one male, who were previously healthy.

V lost 3 bases and J lost 0 bases; the stretch between them is 5 bases long. Its CDR3 holds 14 amino acids, cysteine through phenylalanine. Solely the CDR3 DNA is kept, with 42 bases framed from the first base. Reading the germline V gene gives CDR1 KGHDR and CDR2 SFDVKD. Sequencing relied on an Illumina NovaSeq 6000. cDNA libraries for TCRalpha and TCRbeta were prepared by 5'RACE using constant-segment primers, with sample barcodes and unique molecular identifiers added. RNA was extracted from every sample with Trizol reagent. Amplification of the libraries took two PCR steps, and the second step added a second sample barcode plus Illumina TruSeq adapters. Sequencing of the libraries was done on an Illumina NovaSeq, producing 2 x 150 bp paired-end reads. From the authors' description of their analysis: Reads were demultiplexed and collapsed into UMI-guided consensus sequences with migec v1.2.7. Using mixcr v2.1.11, the UMI consensuses were aligned to TRA and TRB V and J templates and assembled into clonotypes. Expanded or contracted clonotypes were those called significant by both edgeR and NoisET, with noise models trained on biological replicates. edgeR calls used a false discovery rate-adjusted p below 0.01 and a log2 fold-change threshold of 1. As an exploratory analysis of dynamics, PCA with hierarchical clustering was applied to max-normalized trajectories of the 1000 most abundant clonotypes. The CD4 or CD8 phenotype of responding clones was assigned using the separately sequenced CD4+ and CD8+ repertoires. TCRdb trimmed public reads at Q25 via fastp, called clones via MiXCR and kept in-frame beta chains. Each entry is one CDR3 protein sequence, shown with its most common DNA and genes. These V and J calls derive from TCRdb rather than the authors' analysis. The sample table holds under 200,000 distinct CDR3 sequences, of which roughly 11% were seen once. Clones ranked in the top ten supply about 3.8% of the sample.

Study-wide conclusions, independent of this receptor: Whether the second-wave clones peaking on day 37 were SARS-CoV-2 specific was not confirmed. Some responding clones were detected in pre-infection memory, suggesting pre-existing cross-reactive memory T cells joined the SARS-CoV-2 response. Only a couple of mild cases were covered in the study, and larger cohorts including severe cases with pre-infection samples were considered necessary. Clones that contracted from day 15 to 85 showed balanced CD4/CD8 phenotypes, whereas a second wave of clones that expanded from day 15 to 37 leaned towards CD4+. Contracting CD4+ clones were located mainly in the CM and EM memory subsets, whereas CD8+ clones were found to be enriched in EMRA.

This clonotype was recorded a few times. It lacks a known antigen. The sample holds no much larger clone one base away, and base qualities are not on file. Ficoll-Paque density gradient centrifugation was used to isolate PBMCs. The sequenced sample consisted of PBMCs or a T cell subset sorted from them (not recorded which). The sequence was collected from a man younger than 30 who had mild COVID-19 (a few samples of this study predate the infection). The sample titles of this study are shuffled in the database, so cell type and time point are left out; the donor was told from shared clones. Recombination joined TRBV24-1 with TRBJ2-1; no D gene can be assigned with confidence. At the DNA level, the sequence is TGTGCCACCAGTGATGTTATCTCCTACAATGAGCAGTTCTTC. It translates as CATSDVISYNEQFF.